This T cell receptor beta chain was documented in a study of shared clonotypes between healthy human individuals (dated by TCRdb to the early 2020s). Turning to the overall study: A few men and a couple of women, aged 18 to 49 years, made up the cohort. For each donor, three plates each were used for CD4 naive and CD4 memory, two plates were used for CD8 naive, and one plate was used for CD8 memory. Each donor's leukapheresis produced roughly between roughly 0.9 and 9 billion PBMCs. To increase sequencing depth and limit assay-specific biases, different laboratories used diverse techniques to prepare libraries and sequence TCR repertoires. To estimate repertoire size and how much clonotypes are shared between individuals, the study performed deep sequencing of blood TCR repertoires from 4 to 6 healthy adults. Broader findings and caveats from the paper: Across a handful of donors, about 5.2% of naive CD4, roughly 3.4% of naive CD8, about 2.3% of memory CD4, and under 0.45% of memory CD8 clonotypes were shared. Because the study included a small number of donors, the genetic and exposure-history diversity represented was limited. Sampling was restricted to blood, and TCR repertoires in tissues likely differ from the TCR repertoires found in blood. Even with the large sequencing depth, rarefaction of the sorted-subset datasets indicated that sequencing was incomplete. Pairwise subsampling led to the expectation that sequencing depth would affect the degree of clonotype sharing among donors. Estimated clonotype richness was generally larger for naive than for memory subsets. Clonotypes shared by all four sorted-subset donors showed higher generation probabilities than non-shared clonotypes.

CD8 naive samples consisted of CD45RO-negative cells that were positively selected for CCR7, yielding a CD45RA+CCR7+ population without TemRA cells. The donors were healthy, HIV-negative adults with no recently reported acute infections or vaccinations. All donors were Caucasian adults living in Nashville, Tennessee, USA. Blood was collected by leukapheresis, and PBMCs were isolated by Ficoll-Histopaque density gradient centrifugation and then cryopreserved in liquid nitrogen vapor phase. Analytical flow cytometry was used to check the purity and quantity of each magnetically sorted T cell population. Each sorted fraction had its genomic DNA isolated and then quantified by UV absorbance on a Nanodrop 2000c. Using the deep immunoSEQ assay, TCR CDR3 regions were amplified from genomic DNA by multiplex PCR. For each cell subset, the extracted genomic DNA was distributed evenly across all wells of several immunoSEQ 96-well plates, and each plate served as one replicate. For sorted subsets, each replicate PCR was loaded with around 220 ng genomic DNA, equivalent to 30,000 or so T cell genomes. The purified libraries were quantified using a Qubit 3.0 fluorometer, sized with a Bioanalyzer 2100, and then quantified again using the KAPA Library Quantification kit. Every immunoSEQ 96-well plate was sequenced on a dedicated single-read 150-cycle Illumina NextSeq 550 flow cell. For the original study's pipeline: Because the immunoSEQ output held only junctional sequences and lacked quality scores, the filtering could not match the filtering applied to full-length reads. To assign V/J genes and CDR3, sequences were annotated using PyIR, a Python wrapper for IgBLAST v1.9, with IMGT germline references. Reads were filtered out if the reads had weak V/J assignments (E-value above 1e-6), no CDR3, stop codons, out-of-frame junctions, or ambiguous translated residues. V3J clonotypes were defined as sequences sharing the same inferred V gene, J gene, and CDR3 amino acid sequence. Percentage overlap between repertoires was computed as shared unique clonotypes divided by the size of the smaller repertoire. Repertoire richness was assessed with RTK rarefaction, the Chao1 estimator, and Recon v2.1 estimates of unobserved clonotypes. Generation probabilities for all TCRbeta clonotypes obtained by the gDNA method from a handful of donors were computed using OLGA. Imported from immuneACCESS, the table was reduced by TCRdb to in-frame sequences with V and J called. These copies leave out some clones; in studies compared against another copy, an unresolved V gene accounts for under half, and the cause of the remainder is not known. V and J calls and clone size are given by that table; D and trimming were obtained from the DNA. The sample table shows about 2.1 million clones, and 90% to 95% are seen once. Around 1.7% of the sample belongs to the ten largest clones.

Points on this clone: Which antigen it targets is not known. The record has no base qualities; no much larger clone is one base away.

Via the germline V gene, CDR1 is MRHNA and CDR2 SNTAGT. Trimming at the junction amounts to 1 base on V and 6 bases on J, and the germline ends lie 4 bases apart. Including cysteine and phenylalanine, the CDR3 has 12 amino acids. Just the 36-base CDR3 DNA is kept, in frame starting at base 1. The rearranged chain carries TRBV6-4 and TRBJ2-4; a confident D gene designation cannot be given. The sequencing sample was made of naive CD8+ T cells from PBMCs. Interpreted using the paper, the cell subset or site label stands for: CD45RA+CCR7+. The TCR sequence derives from a man aged 18 to 30 in good health. Some clones in this sample may be carry-over from other donors' samples. The CDR3 has the sequence CASSDYRNIQYF. The nucleotides read TGTGCCAGCAGTGACTACAGAAACATTCAGTACTTC.